Each of the 13 T cell receptor beta chains below was sequenced from the same sample in a study of blood T cell repertoires in COVID-19. Some clones are missing from TCRdb's copy, which holds only in-frame ones; the method was immunoSEQ multiplex PCR. In the table there are around 31,000 clones, roughly nine tenths of which are singletons. Sequenced: peripheral blood. The receptors were sampled from a man in his sixties with acute or convalescent COVID-19.

The rearrangement links TRBV5-8 to TRBJ1-6; perhaps TRBD1 as D (5 bases). The CDR3 consists of 15 residues. Germline V gives CDR1 SGHTS, CDR2 YDEGEE. Trimming cost V 1 base and J 10 bases, with 15 bases left between them. DNA for the CDR3: TGTGCCAGCAGCTTGTATCGGCAGGGTGGATCACCCCTCCACTTT. Translating gives CASSLYRQGGSPLHF.

The V call is TRBV2, the J call TRBJ2-1, with 10 bases that match TRBD2. The trim removed 5 bases at V and 2 bases at J, leaving 6 bases unmatched. In germline, CDR1 is SNHLY, CDR2 FYNNEI. CDR3 length equals 16 residues. The CDR3 DNA sequence: TGTGCCAGCAGTTCCTTAGCGGGAGGAACCTACAATGAGCAGTTCTTC. It is translated as CASSSLAGGTYNEQFF.

V and J are TRBV18 and TRBJ1-2; TRBD1 matches 8 bases. In germline, CDR1 is KGHSH, CDR2 LQKENI. The CDR3 consists of 14 residues. V trimming: 2 bases; J trimming: 10 bases; junction bases outside the gene matches: 9. The CDR3 loop reads CASSPGGQGAPYTF. The DNA of the CDR3 is TGTGCCAGCTCACCAGGCGGACAGGGCGCGCCCTACACCTTC.

The chain carries TRBV5-1 and TRBJ1-1, with 7 bases lining up with TRBD1. After removal of 5 bases from V and 8 bases from J, the junction contained 9 bases not matched to a gene. CDR3 length: 13 residues. CDR1 and CDR2 from the germline V gene are SGHRS and YFSETQ. The CDR3 bases are TGCGCCAGCAGTCTGACAGGGCCCGGGGAAGCTTTCTTT. This codes for CASSLTGPGEAFF.

This chain connects TRBV27 to TRBJ2-6; D is uncertain. V lost 2 bases, J lost 0 bases, and 11 bases lay in between. The CDR3 runs to 17 residues. Germline CDR1 reads MNHEY; CDR2 reads SMNVEV (reference sequence). The CDR3 spells CASSLRRDTSGANVLTF. DNA of the CDR3: TGTGCCAGCAGTTTACGTCGAGACACCTCTGGGGCCAACGTCCTGACTTTC.

The chain uses TRBV7-9 and TRBJ2-3, with D maybe TRBD2 (5 bases). Germline lookup yields CDR1 SEHNR and CDR2 FQNEAQ (reference sequence). The CDR3 has 14 residues. Trimming took off 4 bases at V and 0 bases at J, with 8 bases between the two ends. This chain's CDR3 is CASSSGISTDTQYF. The CDR3 nucleotides are TGTGCCAGCAGCTCCGGGATAAGCACAGATACGCAGTATTTT.

The gene calls are TRBV9 and TRBJ2-1; 11 nucleotides line up with TRBD2. Trimming cost V 0 bases and J 7 bases; bases outside gene matches: 6. The germline CDR1 and CDR2 sequences are SGDLS and YYNGEE. The CDR3 runs 16 residues. The DNA of the CDR3 is TGTGCCAGCAGCGTAGGGCGAAGACTAGCGGGAAATGAGCAGTTCTTC. It encodes CASSVGRRLAGNEQFF.

The J gene is TRBJ1-2, the V gene TRBV4-3; TRBD1 matches 8 bases. J lost 4 bases, V lost 0 bases, and 10 bases had no gene match. The CDR3 spans 17 residues. CDR1 is LGHNA, CDR2 YSLEER, per germline. In DNA form, the CDR3 reads TGCGCCAGCAGCCAAGATCAAGGACAGGGCTGGAGCTATGGCTACACCTTC. Translating gives CASSQDQGQGWSYGYTF.

The chain is built from TRBV18 and TRBJ2-2; 11 bases align to TRBD1. The germline gives CDR1 KGHSH, CDR2 LQKENI. CDR3 length: 14 residues. Trimming at V came to 10 bases and at J to 5 bases, leaving 6 bases not matched to a gene. In DNA form, the CDR3 reads TGTGCCACACGGACAGGGGGCGCAACCGGGGAGCTGTTTTTT. Translated: CATRTGGATGELFF.

This chain connects TRBV7-2 to TRBJ2-1, with TRBD1 as a possible D gene (5 bases). Germline V lookup: CDR1 SGHTA, CDR2 FQGNSA. Trimming removed 2 bases at V and 5 bases at J, with 16 bases between. The CDR3 sequence is 16 residues long. DNA for the CDR3: TGTGCCAGCAGCTTACAGGGAAATCGGGCCCACAATGAGCAGTTCTTC. Protein product: CASSLQGNRAHNEQFF.

The gene calls are TRBV6-6 and TRBJ1-4, with 7 positions matching TRBD1. The germline V gene encodes CDR1 MNHNY and CDR2 SVGAGI (reference sequence). V lost 7 bases to trimming and J lost 5 bases; unmatched junction nucleotides: 7. The CDR3 sequence is 14 residues long. The chain's CDR3 is CASTSAGGNEKLFF. As DNA, the CDR3 is TGTGCCAGCACTTCGGCAGGGGGAAATGAAAAACTGTTTTTT.

This clone appeared once. The chain uses TRBV19 and TRBJ1-1; 7 nucleotides align to TRBD1. With 1 base clipped from V and 5 bases from J, the junction kept 13 bases outside the gene matches. Germline CDR1 reads LNHDA; CDR2 reads SQIVND (reference sequence). The CDR3 runs to 17 residues. The CDR3 DNA reads TGTGCCAGTAGTATAGTAGAGATGACAGGGCGAGGTACTGAAGCTTTCTTT. Translated, it gives CASSIVEMTGRGTEAFF.

The chain uses TRBV5-4 and TRBJ1-6, with D perhaps TRBD1 (5 bases). Per the germline V gene, CDR1 is SGHNT and CDR2 is YYREEE (reference sequence). CDR3 size: 15 residues. V shed 0 bases and J shed 9 bases, with 13 bases lying between them. CDR3 sequence: CASSLAAGPSSPLHF. The CDR3 DNA reads TGTGCCAGCAGCTTGGCCGCAGGGCCAAGTTCACCCCTCCACTTT. The full variable domain, its missing parts supplied by reference TRBV5-4 and TRBJ1-6, is ETGVTQSPTHLIKTRGQQVTLRCSSQSGHNTVSWYQQALGQGPQFIFQYYREEENGRGNFPPRFSGLQFPNYSSELNVNALELDDSALYLCASSLAAGPSSPLHFGNGTRLTVT.